Listed below are T cell receptor beta chains from one sample, sequenced in a study of blood T cell repertoires in COVID-19. Sequencing was performed with immunoSEQ multiplex PCR; in TCRdb, only in-frame clones are kept and a portion is missing. The sample includes 140,000 or so clones, 89% of them seen just once. The sample was peripheral blood. These receptors were taken from a human donor in a cohort sampled during active COVID-19. Both conserved end residues are part of each CDR3. The D gene is left open where the match is weak. The listing skips clone size in some rows; elsewhere it reads once, few, many or a size class.

CDR3aa: CASSQVTGSNSPLHF; CDR3nt: TGTGCCAGCAGCCAAGTAACAGGAAGCAATTCACCCCTCCACTTT; d_gene: -; j_gene: TRBJ1-6; abundance: -; v_gene: TRBV3-1/TRBV3-2
CDR3aa: CASSNGWSSYNEQFF; CDR3nt: TGTGCCAGCAGTAACGGGTGGAGCTCCTACAATGAGCAGTTCTTC; d_gene: -; j_gene: TRBJ2-1; abundance: -; v_gene: TRBV6-6
CDR3aa: CASNSRWDTEAFF; CDR3nt: TGTGCCAGCAACTCCAGGTGGGACACTGAAGCTTTCTTT; d_gene: -; j_gene: TRBJ1-1; abundance: -; v_gene: TRBV6-5
CDR3aa: CASRWTRDRNYEQYF; CDR3nt: TGTGCCAGCAGGTGGACGCGGGACAGAAACTACGAGCAGTACTTC; d_gene: -; j_gene: TRBJ2-7; abundance: -; v_gene: TRBV6-5
CDR3aa: CSVDAGGTDTQYF; CDR3nt: TGCAGCGTTGATGCGGGGGGGACAGATACGCAGTATTTT; d_gene: TRBD2; j_gene: TRBJ2-3; abundance: -; v_gene: TRBV29-1
CDR3aa: CASSDNPGQANSNQPQHF; CDR3nt: TGTGCCAGCAGCGACAACCCGGGACAAGCAAATAGCAATCAGCCCCAGCATTTT; d_gene: -; j_gene: TRBJ1-5; abundance: -; v_gene: TRBV9
CDR3aa: CASSYAGTGLEQYF; CDR3nt: TGTGCCAGCAGTTACGCCGGGACAGGGTTAGAGCAGTACTTC; d_gene: TRBD1; j_gene: TRBJ2-7; abundance: -; v_gene: TRBV6-6
CDR3aa: CASSSQENQPQHF; CDR3nt: TGTGCCAGCAGCTCCCAGGAAAATCAGCCCCAGCATTTT; d_gene: -; j_gene: TRBJ1-5; abundance: few; v_gene: TRBV7-9
CDR3aa: CASSWTGGAYGYTF; CDR3nt: TGTGCCAGCAGCTGGACAGGGGGCGCTTATGGCTACACCTTC; d_gene: TRBD1; j_gene: TRBJ1-2; abundance: once; v_gene: TRBV7-3
CDR3aa: CASSLWGKGNTEAFF; CDR3nt: TGCGCCAGCAGCCTCTGGGGCAAAGGGAACACTGAAGCTTTCTTT; d_gene: -; j_gene: TRBJ1-1; abundance: -; v_gene: TRBV5-1
CDR3aa: CASSPTGTHGYTF; CDR3nt: TGTGCCAGCAGCCCCACCGGGACTCATGGCTACACCTTC; d_gene: -; j_gene: TRBJ1-2; abundance: -; v_gene: TRBV12-3/TRBV12-4
CDR3aa: CASSDRVLGTEAFF; CDR3nt: TGTGCCAGCAGCGACAGGGTCTTAGGAACTGAAGCTTTCTTT; d_gene: TRBD1; j_gene: TRBJ1-1; abundance: -; v_gene: TRBV7-2
CDR3aa: CASSLYGGFEQYF; CDR3nt: TGTGCCAGCAGCTTATATGGAGGGTTCGAGCAGTACTTC; d_gene: -; j_gene: TRBJ2-7; abundance: -; v_gene: TRBV7-2
CDR3aa: CASSLARGREKLFF; CDR3nt: TGTGCCAGCAGCTTAGCCAGGGGAAGGGAAAAACTGTTTTTT; d_gene: -; j_gene: TRBJ1-4; abundance: -; v_gene: TRBV7-2
CDR3aa: CARSLEDRGQGEKLFF; CDR3nt: TGTGCCAGAAGCCTGGAGGACAGGGGGCAGGGTGAAAAACTGTTTTTT; d_gene: TRBD1; j_gene: TRBJ1-4; abundance: -; v_gene: TRBV5-3
CDR3aa: CASSRPLGGVAYNEQFF; CDR3nt: TGCGCCAGCAGTCGTCCCCTGGGCGGGGTGGCCTACAATGAGCAGTTCTTC; d_gene: -; j_gene: TRBJ2-1; abundance: -; v_gene: TRBV23-1
CDR3aa: CASSSPPTGGFYNEQFF; CDR3nt: TGTGCCAGCAGCTCCCCCCCTACGGGGGGGTTCTACAATGAGCAGTTCTTC; d_gene: TRBD2; j_gene: TRBJ2-1; abundance: few; v_gene: TRBV7-9
CDR3aa: CASSWRGQGTQETQYF; CDR3nt: TGCGCCAGCAGCTGGCGGGGACAGGGGACCCAAGAGACCCAGTACTTC; d_gene: TRBD1; j_gene: TRBJ2-5; abundance: -; v_gene: TRBV5-1
CDR3aa: CASSRAVRGGNSPLHF; CDR3nt: TGTGCCAGCAGCCGGGCGGTCCGAGGAGGGAATTCACCCCTCCACTTT; d_gene: -; j_gene: TRBJ1-6; abundance: once; v_gene: TRBV7-6
CDR3aa: CASSPRGGLHTGELFF; CDR3nt: TGCGCCAGCAGCCCCCGAGGGGGCCTCCACACCGGGGAGCTGTTTTTT; d_gene: TRBD1; j_gene: TRBJ2-2; abundance: few; v_gene: TRBV5-1